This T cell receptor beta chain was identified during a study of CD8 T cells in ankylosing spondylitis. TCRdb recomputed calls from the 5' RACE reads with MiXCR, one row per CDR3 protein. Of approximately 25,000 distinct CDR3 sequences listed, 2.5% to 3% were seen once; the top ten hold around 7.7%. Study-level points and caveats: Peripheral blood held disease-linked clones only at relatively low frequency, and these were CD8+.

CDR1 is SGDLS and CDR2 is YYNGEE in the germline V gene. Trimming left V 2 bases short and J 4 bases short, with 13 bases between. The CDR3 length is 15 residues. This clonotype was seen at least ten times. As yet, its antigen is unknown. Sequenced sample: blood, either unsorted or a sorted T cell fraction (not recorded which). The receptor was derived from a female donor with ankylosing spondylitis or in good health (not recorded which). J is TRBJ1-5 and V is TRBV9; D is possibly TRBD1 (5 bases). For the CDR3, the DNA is TGTGCCAGCAGCGTTGGGGGGGAGCAGAATCAGCCCCAGCATTTT. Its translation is CASSVGGEQNQPQHF.